This TCR beta chain was documented in a study of cytomegalovirus exposure and HLA in healthy donors. Study overall: Both the approximately 130 validation repertoires and the 500 to 700 first-cohort repertoires used the same platform, as reported by a later analysis.

Germline CDR1 reads SGHRS; CDR2 reads YFSETQ. The CDR3 contains 15 residues. V was pared by 0 bases and J by 12 bases, with 20 bases between. General study points: The authors enumerated some 170 TCR beta chains as linked to cytomegalovirus. Rare TCR sequences predominated, though certain public TCRs were found in many donors.

Measured with immunoSEQ multiplex PCR; TCRdb has only the in-frame clones, and not every one. Of about 140,000 clones listed, just under 85% are singletons. Regarding this clone: Its antigen is still unknown.

The donors were in the approximately 130-subject validation cohort, distinct from the roughly 700-subject first cohort. Sequencing used PBMCs. The chain carries TRBV5-1 and TRBJ2-3, with D perhaps TRBD1 (6 bases). The receptor was derived from a woman younger than 45 in good health and CMV-seronegative. CDR3 nucleotide sequence: TGCGCCAGCAGCTTGGAATCGGTTTCGCAGGGGCTCCAGTATTTT. Translating gives CASSLESVSQGLQYF.